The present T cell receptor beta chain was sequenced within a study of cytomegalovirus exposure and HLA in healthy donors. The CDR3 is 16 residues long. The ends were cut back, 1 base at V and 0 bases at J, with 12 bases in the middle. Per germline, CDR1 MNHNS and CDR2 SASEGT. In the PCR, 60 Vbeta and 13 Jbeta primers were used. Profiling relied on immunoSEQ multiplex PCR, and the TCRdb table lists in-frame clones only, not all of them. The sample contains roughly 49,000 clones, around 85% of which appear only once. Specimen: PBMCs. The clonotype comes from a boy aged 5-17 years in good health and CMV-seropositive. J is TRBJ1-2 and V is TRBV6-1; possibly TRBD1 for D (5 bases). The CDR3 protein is CASSEEWGGSNYGYTF. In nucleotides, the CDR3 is TGTGCCAGCAGTGAAGAATGGGGGGGATCTAACTATGGCTACACCTTC.